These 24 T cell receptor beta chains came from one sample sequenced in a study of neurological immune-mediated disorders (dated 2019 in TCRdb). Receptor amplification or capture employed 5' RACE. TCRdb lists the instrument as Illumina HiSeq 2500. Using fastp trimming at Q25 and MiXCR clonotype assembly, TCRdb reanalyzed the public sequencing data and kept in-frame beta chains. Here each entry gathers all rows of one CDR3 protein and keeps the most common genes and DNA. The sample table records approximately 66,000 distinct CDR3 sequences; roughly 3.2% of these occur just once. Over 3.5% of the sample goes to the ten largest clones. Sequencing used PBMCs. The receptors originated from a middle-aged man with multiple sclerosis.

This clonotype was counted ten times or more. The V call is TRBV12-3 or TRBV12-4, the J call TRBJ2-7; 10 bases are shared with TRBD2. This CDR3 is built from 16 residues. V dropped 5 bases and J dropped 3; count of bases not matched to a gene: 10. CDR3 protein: CASSVLTSGPFYEQYF. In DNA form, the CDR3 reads TGTGCCAGCAGTGTCCTGACTAGCGGGCCCTTCTACGAGCAGTACTTC.

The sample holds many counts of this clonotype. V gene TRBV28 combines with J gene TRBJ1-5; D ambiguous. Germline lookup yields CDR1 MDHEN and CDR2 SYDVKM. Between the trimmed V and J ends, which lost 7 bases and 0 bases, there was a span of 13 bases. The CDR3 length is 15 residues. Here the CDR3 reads CASTRTAYSNQPQHF. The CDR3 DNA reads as TGTGCCAGCACTCGGACCGCTTATAGCAATCAGCCCCAGCATTTT.

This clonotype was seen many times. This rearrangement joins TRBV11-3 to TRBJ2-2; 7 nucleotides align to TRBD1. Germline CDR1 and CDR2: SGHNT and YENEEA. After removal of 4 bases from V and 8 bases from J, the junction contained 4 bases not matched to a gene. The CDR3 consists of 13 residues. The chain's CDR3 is CASSSEGAGELFF. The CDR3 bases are TGTGCCAGCAGCTCAGAGGGGGCTGGGGAGCTGTTTTTT.

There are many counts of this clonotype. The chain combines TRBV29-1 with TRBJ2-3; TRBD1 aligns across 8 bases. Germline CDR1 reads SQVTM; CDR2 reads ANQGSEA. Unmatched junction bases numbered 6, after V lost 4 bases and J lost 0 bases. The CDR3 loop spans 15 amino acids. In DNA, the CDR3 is TGCAGCGTTGGAGGACAGGGCCATAGCACAGATACGCAGTATTTT. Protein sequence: CSVGGQGHSTDTQYF.

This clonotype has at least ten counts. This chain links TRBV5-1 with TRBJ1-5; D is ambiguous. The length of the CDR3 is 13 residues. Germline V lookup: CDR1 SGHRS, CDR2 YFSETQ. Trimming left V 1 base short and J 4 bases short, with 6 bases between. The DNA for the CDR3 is TGCGCCAGCAGCTTGAGCCCAAATCAGCCCCAGCATTTT. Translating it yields CASSLSPNQPQHF.

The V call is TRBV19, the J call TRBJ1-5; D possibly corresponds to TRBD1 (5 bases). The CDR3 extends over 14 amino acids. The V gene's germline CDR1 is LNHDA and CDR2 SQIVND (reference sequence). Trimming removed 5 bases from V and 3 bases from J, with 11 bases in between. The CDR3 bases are TGTGCCAGTAGTGGGGCCGTTCTCAATCAGCCCCAGCATTTT. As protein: CASSGAVLNQPQHF.

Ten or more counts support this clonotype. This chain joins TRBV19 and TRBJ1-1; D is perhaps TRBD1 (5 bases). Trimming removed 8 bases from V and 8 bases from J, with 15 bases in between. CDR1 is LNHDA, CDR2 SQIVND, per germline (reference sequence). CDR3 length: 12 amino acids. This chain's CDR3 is CASSDTTREAFF. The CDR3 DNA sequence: TGTGCCAGTTCGGACACCACCCGGGAAGCTTTCTTT.

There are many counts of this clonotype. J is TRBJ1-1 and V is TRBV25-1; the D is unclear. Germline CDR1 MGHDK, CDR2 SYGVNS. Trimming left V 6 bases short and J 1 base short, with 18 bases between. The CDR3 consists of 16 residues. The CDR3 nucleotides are TGTGCCAGCAGCGATACCGGCGGAGTGAAGAACACTGAAGCTTTCTTT. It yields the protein CASSDTGGVKNTEAFF.

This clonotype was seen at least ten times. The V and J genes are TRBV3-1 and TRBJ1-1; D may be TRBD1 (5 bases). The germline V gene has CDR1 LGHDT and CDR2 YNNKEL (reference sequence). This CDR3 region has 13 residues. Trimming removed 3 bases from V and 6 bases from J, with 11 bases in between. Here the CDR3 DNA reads TGTGCCAGCAGCCAGGGCAGGGCGCCTGAAGCTTTCTTT. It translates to CASSQGRAPEAFF.

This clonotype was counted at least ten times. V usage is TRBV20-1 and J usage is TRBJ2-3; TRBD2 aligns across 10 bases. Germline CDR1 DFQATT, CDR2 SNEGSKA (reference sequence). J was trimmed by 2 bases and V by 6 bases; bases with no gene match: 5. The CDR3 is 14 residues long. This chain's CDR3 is CSALTSGATDTQYF. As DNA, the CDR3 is TGCAGTGCCCTCACTAGCGGGGCCACAGATACGCAGTATTTT.

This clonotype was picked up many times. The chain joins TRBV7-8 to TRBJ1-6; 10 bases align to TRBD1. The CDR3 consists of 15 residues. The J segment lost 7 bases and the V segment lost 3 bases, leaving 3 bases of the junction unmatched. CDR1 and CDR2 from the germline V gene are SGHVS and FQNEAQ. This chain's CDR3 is CASSFGQGGNSPLHF. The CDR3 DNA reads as TGTGCCAGCAGCTTCGGACAGGGGGGAAATTCACCCCTCCACTTT.

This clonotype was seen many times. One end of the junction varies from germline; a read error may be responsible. Here the CDR3 DNA reads TGCGCCAGCAGTTCACCGGGGGGGACTAGCAGAGATACGCAGTATTTT. Protein: CASSSPGGTSRDTQYF. The chain combines TRBV5-1 with TRBJ2-3; 9 bases match TRBD2. The germline CDR1 and CDR2 sequences are SGHRS and YFSETQ. The CDR3 consists of 16 residues.

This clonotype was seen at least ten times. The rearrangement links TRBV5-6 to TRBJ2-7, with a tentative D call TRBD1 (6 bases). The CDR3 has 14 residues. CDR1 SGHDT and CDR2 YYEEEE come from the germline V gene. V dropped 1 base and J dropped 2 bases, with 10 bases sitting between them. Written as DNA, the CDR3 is TGTGCCAGCAGCTTGTCGGGACAAGCCTACGAGCAGTACTTC. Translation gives CASSLSGQAYEQYF. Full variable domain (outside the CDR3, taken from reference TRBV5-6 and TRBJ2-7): DAGVTQSPTHLIKTRGQQVTLRCSPKSGHDTVSWYQQALGQGPQFIFQYYEEEERQRGNFPDRFSGHQFPNYSSELNVNALLLGDSALYLCASSLSGQAYEQYFGPGTRLTVT.

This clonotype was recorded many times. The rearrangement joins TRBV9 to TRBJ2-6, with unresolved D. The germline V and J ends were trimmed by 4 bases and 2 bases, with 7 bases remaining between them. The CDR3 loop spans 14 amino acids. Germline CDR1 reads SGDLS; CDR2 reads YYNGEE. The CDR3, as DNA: TGTGCCAGCAGCTCACAACCTGGGGCCAACGTCCTGACTTTC. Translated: CASSSQPGANVLTF.

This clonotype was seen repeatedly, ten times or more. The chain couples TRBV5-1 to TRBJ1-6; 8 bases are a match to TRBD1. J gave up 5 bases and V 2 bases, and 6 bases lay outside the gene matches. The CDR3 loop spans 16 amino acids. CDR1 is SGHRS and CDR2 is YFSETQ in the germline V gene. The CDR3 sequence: CASSLSRTGNNSPLHF. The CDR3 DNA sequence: TGCGCCAGCAGCTTATCCCGGACAGGGAATAATTCACCCCTCCACTTT.

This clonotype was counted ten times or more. CDR3 nucleotides: TGTGCCAGCAGGTCGGACACCATGGAAGCTTTCTTT. Translated: CASRSDTMEAFF. This chain uses TRBV25-1 with TRBJ1-1; TRBD1 might be the D (5 bases). Germline-derived CDR1 and CDR2 are MGHDK and SYGVNS. The V gene lost 6 bases and the J gene lost 8 bases, with 13 bases spanning the gap. This CDR3 is 12 amino acids long.

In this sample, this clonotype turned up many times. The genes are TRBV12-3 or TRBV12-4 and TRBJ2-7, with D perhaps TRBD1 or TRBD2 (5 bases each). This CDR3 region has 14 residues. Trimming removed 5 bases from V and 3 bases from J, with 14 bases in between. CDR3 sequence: CASSPPGRDYEQYF. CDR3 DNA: TGTGCCAGCAGTCCGCCGGGACGGGACTACGAGCAGTACTTC.

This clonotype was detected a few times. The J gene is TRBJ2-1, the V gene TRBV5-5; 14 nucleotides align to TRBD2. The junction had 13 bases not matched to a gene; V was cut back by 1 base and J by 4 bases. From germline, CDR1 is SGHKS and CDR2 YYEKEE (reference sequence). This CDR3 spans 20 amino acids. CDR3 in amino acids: CASSLRAVVRLAGGYNEQFF. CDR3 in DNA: TGTGCCAGCAGCTTGAGGGCGGTAGTAAGACTAGCGGGAGGGTACAATGAGCAGTTCTTC.

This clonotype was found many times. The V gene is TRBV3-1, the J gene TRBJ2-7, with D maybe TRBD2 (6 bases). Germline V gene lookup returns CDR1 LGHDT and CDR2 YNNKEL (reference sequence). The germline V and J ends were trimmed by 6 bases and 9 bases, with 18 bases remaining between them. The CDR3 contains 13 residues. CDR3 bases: TGTGCCAGCAGTAAAATGCGGGACTCCTGGCAGTACTTC. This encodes CASSKMRDSWQYF.

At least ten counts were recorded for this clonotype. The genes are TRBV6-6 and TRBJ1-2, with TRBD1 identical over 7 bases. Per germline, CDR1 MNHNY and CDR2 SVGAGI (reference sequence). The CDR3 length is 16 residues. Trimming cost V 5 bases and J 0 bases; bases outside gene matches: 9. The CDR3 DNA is TGTGCCAGCAGTGACGGGACAGCATCTTCTAACTATGGCTACACCTTC. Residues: CASSDGTASSNYGYTF.

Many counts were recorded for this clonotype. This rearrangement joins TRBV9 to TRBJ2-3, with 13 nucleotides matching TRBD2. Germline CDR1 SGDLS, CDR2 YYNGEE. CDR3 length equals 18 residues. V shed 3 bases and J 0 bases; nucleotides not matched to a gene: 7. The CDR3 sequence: CASSEGTSGVASTDTQYF. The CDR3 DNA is TGTGCCAGCAGCGAGGGGACTAGCGGGGTCGCCAGCACAGATACGCAGTATTTT.

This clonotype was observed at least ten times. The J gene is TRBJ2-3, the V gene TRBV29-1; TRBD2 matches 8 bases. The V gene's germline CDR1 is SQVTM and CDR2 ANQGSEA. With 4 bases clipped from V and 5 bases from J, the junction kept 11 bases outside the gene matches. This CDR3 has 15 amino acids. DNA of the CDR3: TGCAGCGTTGTATACCCGGGAGGGTGGCAAGATACGCAGTATTTT. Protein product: CSVVYPGGWQDTQYF.

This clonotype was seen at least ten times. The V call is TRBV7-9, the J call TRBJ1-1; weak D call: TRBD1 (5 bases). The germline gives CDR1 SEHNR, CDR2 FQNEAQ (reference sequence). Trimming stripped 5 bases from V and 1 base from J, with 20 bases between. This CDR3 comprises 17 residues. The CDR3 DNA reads TGTGCCAGCAGCAATCTCGTGGGGGGTCTCCGGAACACTGAAGCTTTCTTT. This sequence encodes CASSNLVGGLRNTEAFF. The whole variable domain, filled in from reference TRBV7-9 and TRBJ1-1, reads DTGVSQNPRHKITKRGQNVTFRCDPISEHNRLYWYRQTLGQGPEFLTYFQNEAQLEKSRLLSDRFSAERPKGSFSTLEIQRTEQGDSAMYLCASSNLVGGLRNTEAFFGQGTRLTVV.

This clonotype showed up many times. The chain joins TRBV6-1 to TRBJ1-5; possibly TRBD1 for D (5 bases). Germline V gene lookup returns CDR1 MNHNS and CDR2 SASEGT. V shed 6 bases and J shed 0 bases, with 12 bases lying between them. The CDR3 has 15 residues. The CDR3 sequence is CASSEGLYSNQPQHF. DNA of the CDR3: TGTGCCAGCAGCGAGGGACTGTATAGCAATCAGCCCCAGCATTTT.